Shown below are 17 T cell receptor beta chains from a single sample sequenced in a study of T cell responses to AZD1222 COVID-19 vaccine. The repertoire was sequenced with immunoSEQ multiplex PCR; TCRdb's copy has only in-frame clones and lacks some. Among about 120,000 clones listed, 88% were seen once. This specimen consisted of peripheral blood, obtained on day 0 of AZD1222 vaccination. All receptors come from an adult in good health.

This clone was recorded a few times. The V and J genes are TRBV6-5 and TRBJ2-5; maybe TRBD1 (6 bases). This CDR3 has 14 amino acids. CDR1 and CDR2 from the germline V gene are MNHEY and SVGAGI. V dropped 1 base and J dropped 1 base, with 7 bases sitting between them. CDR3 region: CASSYLTGQETQYF. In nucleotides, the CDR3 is TGTGCCAGCAGTTACTTGACAGGCCAAGAGACCCAGTACTTC.

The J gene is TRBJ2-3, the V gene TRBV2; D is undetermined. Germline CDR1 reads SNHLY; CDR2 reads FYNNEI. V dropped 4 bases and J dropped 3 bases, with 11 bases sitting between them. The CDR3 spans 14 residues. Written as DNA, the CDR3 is TGTGCCAGCAGTGTGGAGTTCAGGACAGATACGCAGTATTTT. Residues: CASSVEFRTDTQYF. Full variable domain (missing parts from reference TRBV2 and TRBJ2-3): EPEVTQTPSHQVTQMGQEVILRCVPISNHLYFYWYRQILGQKVEFLVSFYNNEISEKSEIFDDQFSVERPDGSNFTLKIRSTKLEDSAMYFCASSVEFRTDTQYFGPGTRLTVL.

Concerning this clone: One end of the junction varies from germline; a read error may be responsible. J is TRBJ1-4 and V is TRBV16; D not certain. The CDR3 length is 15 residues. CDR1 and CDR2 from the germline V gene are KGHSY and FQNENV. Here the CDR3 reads CASSPKLRGNEKLFF. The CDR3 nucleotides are TGTGCCAGTAGCCCGAAGCTACGGGGTAATGAAAAACTGTTTTTT.

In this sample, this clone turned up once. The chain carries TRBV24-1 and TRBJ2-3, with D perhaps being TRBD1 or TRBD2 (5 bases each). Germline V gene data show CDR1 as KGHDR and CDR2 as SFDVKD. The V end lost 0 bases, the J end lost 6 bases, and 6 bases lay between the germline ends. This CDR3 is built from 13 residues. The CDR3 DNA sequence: TGTGCCACCAGTGATTTGGGGGACGATACGCAGTATTTT. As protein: CATSDLGDDTQYF.

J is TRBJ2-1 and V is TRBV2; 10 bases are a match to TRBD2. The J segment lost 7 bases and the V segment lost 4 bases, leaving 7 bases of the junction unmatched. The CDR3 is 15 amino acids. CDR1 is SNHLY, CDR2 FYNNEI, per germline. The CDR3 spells CASSVQTSGLNEQFF. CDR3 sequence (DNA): TGTGCCAGCAGTGTTCAGACTAGCGGGTTAAATGAGCAGTTCTTC.

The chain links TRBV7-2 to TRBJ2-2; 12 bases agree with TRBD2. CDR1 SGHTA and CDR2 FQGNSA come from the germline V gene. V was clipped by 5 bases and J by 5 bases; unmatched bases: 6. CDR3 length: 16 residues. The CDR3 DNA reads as TGTGCCAGCAGCCCTGTAGGACTAGCGGGGACCGGGGAGCTGTTTTTT. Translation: CASSPVGLAGTGELFF.

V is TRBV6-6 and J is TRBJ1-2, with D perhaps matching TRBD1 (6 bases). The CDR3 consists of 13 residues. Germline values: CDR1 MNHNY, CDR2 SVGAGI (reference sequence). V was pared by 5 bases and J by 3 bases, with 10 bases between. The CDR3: CASSQGSHYGYTF. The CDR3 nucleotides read TGTGCCAGCAGTCAGGGGTCCCACTATGGCTACACCTTC.

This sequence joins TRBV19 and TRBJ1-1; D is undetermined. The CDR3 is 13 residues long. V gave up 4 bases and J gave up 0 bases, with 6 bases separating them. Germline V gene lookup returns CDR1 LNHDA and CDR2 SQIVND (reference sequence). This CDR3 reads CASSSGLNTEAFF. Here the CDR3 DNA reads TGTGCCAGTAGTAGTGGCCTGAACACTGAAGCTTTCTTT.

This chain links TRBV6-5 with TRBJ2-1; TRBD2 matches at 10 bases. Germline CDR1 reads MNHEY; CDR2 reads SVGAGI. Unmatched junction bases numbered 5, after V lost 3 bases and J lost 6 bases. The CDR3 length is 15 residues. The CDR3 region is CASSYPSGGRNEQFF. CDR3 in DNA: TGTGCCAGCAGTTATCCTAGCGGGGGCCGCAATGAGCAGTTCTTC.

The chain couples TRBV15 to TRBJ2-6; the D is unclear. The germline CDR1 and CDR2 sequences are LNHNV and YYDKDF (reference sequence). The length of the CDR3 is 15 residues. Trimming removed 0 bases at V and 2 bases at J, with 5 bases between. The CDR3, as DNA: TGTGCCACCAGCAGAGATGTGGCTGGGGCCAACGTCCTGACTTTC. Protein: CATSRDVAGANVLTF.

This CDR3 is CASSLAGALNEQFF. Here the CDR3 DNA reads TGTGCCAGCAGCTTAGCGGGGGCCCTCAATGAGCAGTTCTTC. The chain is built from TRBV7-7 and TRBJ2-1; the D gene is possibly TRBD1 (6 bases). Germline CDR1 SSHAT, CDR2 FNYEAQ (reference sequence). V was cut by 0 bases and J by 6 bases, with 9 bases left in between. This CDR3 has 14 amino acids.

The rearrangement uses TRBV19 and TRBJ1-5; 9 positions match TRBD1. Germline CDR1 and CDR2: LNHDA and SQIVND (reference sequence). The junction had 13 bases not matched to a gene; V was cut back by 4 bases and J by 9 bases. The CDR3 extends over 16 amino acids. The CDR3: CASSKYGQGLGRPQHF. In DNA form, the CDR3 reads TGTGCCAGTAGTAAGTACGGACAGGGGTTGGGTCGGCCCCAGCATTTT.

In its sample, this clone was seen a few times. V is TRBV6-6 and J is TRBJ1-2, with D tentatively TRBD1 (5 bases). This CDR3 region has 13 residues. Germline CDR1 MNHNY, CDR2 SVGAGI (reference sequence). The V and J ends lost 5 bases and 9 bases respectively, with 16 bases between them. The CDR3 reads CASSNPGIYRYTF. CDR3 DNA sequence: TGTGCCAGCAGTAACCCAGGGATTTATCGCTACACCTTC.

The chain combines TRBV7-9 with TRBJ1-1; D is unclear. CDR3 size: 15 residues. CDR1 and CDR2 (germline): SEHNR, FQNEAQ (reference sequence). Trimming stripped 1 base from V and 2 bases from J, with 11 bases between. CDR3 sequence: CASSLVGRTNTEAFF. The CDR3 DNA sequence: TGTGCCAGCAGCTTAGTGGGCAGGACCAACACTGAAGCTTTCTTT.

CDR3: CASQGTGVHEQYF. In DNA, the CDR3 is TGTGCCAGCCAGGGGACAGGGGTGCACGAGCAGTACTTC. The chain combines TRBV7-9 with TRBJ2-7; 10 bases map to TRBD1. The CDR3 spans 13 residues. J gave up 5 bases and V 8 bases, and 6 bases lay outside the gene matches. Germline values: CDR1 SEHNR, CDR2 FQNEAQ (reference sequence).

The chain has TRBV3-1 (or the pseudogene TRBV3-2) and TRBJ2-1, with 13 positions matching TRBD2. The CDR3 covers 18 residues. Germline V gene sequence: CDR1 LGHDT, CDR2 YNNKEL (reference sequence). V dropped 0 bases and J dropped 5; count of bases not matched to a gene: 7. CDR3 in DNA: TGTGCCAGCAGCCAAGAGACTAGCGGGGGGTTCGGTCACAATGAGCAGTTCTTC. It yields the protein CASSQETSGGFGHNEQFF.

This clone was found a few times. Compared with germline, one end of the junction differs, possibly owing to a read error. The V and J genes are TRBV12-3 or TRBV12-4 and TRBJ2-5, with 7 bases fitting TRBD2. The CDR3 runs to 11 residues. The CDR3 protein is CASSASGPRNF. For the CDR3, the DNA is TGTGCCAGCAGTGCTAGCGGTCCTCGGAACTTC.